The 20 T cell receptor beta chains reported below all come from one sample, sequenced in a study of blood T cell repertoires in COVID-19. Data came from immunoSEQ multiplex PCR; TCRdb stores just in-frame clones and leaves some out. The repertoire holds 290,000 or so clones, around 90% seen once, with more than 2% in the top ten. The sample was peripheral blood. Receptor source: a man younger than 35 with active or convalescent COVID-19.

V usage is TRBV6-2 or TRBV6-3 and J usage is TRBJ2-1, with 7 bases aligning to TRBD1. With 5 bases clipped from V and 1 base from J, the junction kept 8 bases outside the gene matches. Germline CDR1 is MNHEY and CDR2 is SVGEGT. This CDR3 spans 16 amino acids. The chain's CDR3 is CASSGPGQLSYNEQFF. CDR3 coding DNA: TGTGCCAGCAGTGGCCCGGGACAGTTATCCTACAATGAGCAGTTCTTC.

The chain carries TRBV3-1 (or the pseudogene TRBV3-2) and TRBJ1-4; 8 bases are shared with TRBD1. This CDR3 contains 15 residues. The germline V gene encodes CDR1 LGHDT and CDR2 YNNKEL (reference sequence). The V and J ends lost 0 bases and 7 bases, in that order; junction bases with no gene match: 4. The CDR3 nucleotides are TGTGCCAGCAGCCAAGAATTCACAGGGGGTGAAAAACTGTTTTTT. It yields the protein CASSQEFTGGEKLFF.

This chain uses TRBV6-5 with TRBJ1-4, with 10 nucleotides matching TRBD1. The CDR3 runs 15 residues. CDR1 and CDR2 (germline): MNHEY, SVGAGI. Germline trimming cut 6 bases from V and 4 bases from J; bases unmatched to any gene: 5. CDR3 in DNA: TGTGCCAGCAGGTCCAGGACAGGGGGTAATGAAAAACTGTTTTTT. Amino acid sequence: CASRSRTGGNEKLFF.

This rearrangement joins TRBV15 to TRBJ1-2; D call uncertain. The V and J ends lost 0 bases and 1 base respectively, with 6 bases between them. This CDR3 is built from 14 residues. The germline V gene encodes CDR1 LNHNV and CDR2 YYDKDF (reference sequence). The CDR3 DNA reads as TGTGCCACCAGCAGAGATCGGGTTAACTATGGCTACACCTTC. It is translated as CATSRDRVNYGYTF.

This clone was counted a few times. The chain combines TRBV27 with TRBJ1-1, with 8 bases that match TRBD1. V gave up 4 bases and J gave up 1 base; unmatched junction bases: 8. In germline, CDR1 is MNHEY, CDR2 SMNVEV (reference sequence). The CDR3 length is 16 residues. The CDR3 sequence is CASSSLRQGKNTEAFF. CDR3 DNA sequence: TGTGCCAGCAGTTCACTCAGACAGGGGAAGAACACTGAAGCTTTCTTT.

The chain employs TRBV10-3 and TRBJ2-7; 11 nucleotides agree with TRBD2. Germline loops: CDR1 ENHRY, CDR2 SYGVKD. CDR3 size: 15 residues. V lost 10 bases, J lost 5 bases, and 13 bases stayed unmatched. CDR3 in amino acids: CATTKVAGGPHEQYF. The CDR3 region has the DNA TGTGCCACCACTAAAGTAGCGGGAGGGCCCCACGAGCAGTACTTC.

The rearrangement joins TRBV25-1 to TRBJ1-6; D not resolved. The V and J ends lost 2 bases and 10 bases respectively, with 9 bases between them. Germline V CDR1 and CDR2: MGHDK, SYGVNS. This CDR3 region has 13 residues. CDR3: CASSEQVNSPLHF. CDR3 in DNA: TGTGCCAGCAGTGAACAGGTCAACTCACCCCTCCACTTT.

A note on this clone: The sample carries other DNA sequences with the same CDR3. The J gene is TRBJ2-3, the V gene TRBV7-2; the match to TRBD2 covers 9 bases. The CDR3 consists of 15 residues. Germline-derived CDR1 and CDR2 are SGHTA and FQGNSA. The V and J ends lost 3 bases and 2 bases, in that order; junction bases with no gene match: 3. For the CDR3, the DNA is TGTGCCAGCAGCTTGGGCGGGGGGGTCACAGATACGCAGTATTTT. This translates into CASSLGGGVTDTQYF.

This sequence joins TRBV27 and TRBJ2-1, with 10 bases that match TRBD2. The trim removed 4 bases at V and 0 bases at J, leaving 6 bases unmatched. CDR3 length: 17 amino acids. Germline V lookup: CDR1 MNHEY, CDR2 SMNVEV (reference sequence). In DNA form, the CDR3 reads TGTGCCAGCAGTTCCCGACTAGCGGGCAGCTCCTACAATGAGCAGTTCTTC. Translating it yields CASSSRLAGSSYNEQFF.

The chain is built from TRBV28 and TRBJ2-7, with D uncertain. The germline gives CDR1 MDHEN, CDR2 SYDVKM. The CDR3 length is 18 residues. V was pared by 1 base and J by 5 bases, with 24 bases between. DNA for the CDR3: TGTGCCAGCAGTTTATCGCCTAGTTTGCGTCGCGGCTTTAACGAGCAGTACTTC. This gives the protein CASSLSPSLRRGFNEQYF.

V is TRBV28 and J is TRBJ2-4; the match to TRBD2 covers 10 bases. The CDR3 runs to 14 residues. V shed 5 bases and J 6 bases; nucleotides not matched to a gene: 4. Per the germline V gene, CDR1 is MDHEN and CDR2 is SYDVKM. As DNA, the CDR3 is TGTGCCAGCAGTCCGAGCGGGGGGGGAAACATTCAGTACTTC. It is translated as CASSPSGGGNIQYF.

The chain has TRBV4-1 and TRBJ2-2; 9 bases line up with TRBD2. Germline CDR1 MGHRA, CDR2 YSYEKL. The V gene end was trimmed by 1 base and the J gene end by 4 bases; junction bases not matched to a gene: 7. The CDR3 covers 17 residues. The CDR3 here is CASSQGSAGGGTGELFF. The CDR3 DNA sequence: TGCGCCAGCAGCCAAGGTTCAGCGGGAGGCGGCACCGGGGAGCTGTTTTTT.

The J gene is TRBJ2-1, the V gene TRBV28, with a tentative D call TRBD2 (5 bases). V gave up 5 bases and J gave up 5 bases, with 13 bases separating them. CDR1 MDHEN and CDR2 SYDVKM come from the germline V gene. This CDR3 has 14 residues. CDR3 in amino acids: CASSIDRGNNEQFF. DNA of the CDR3: TGTGCCAGCAGTATTGACCGGGGTAACAATGAGCAGTTCTTC.

The chain recombines TRBV5-1 with TRBJ2-7; 9 bases fit TRBD2. CDR1 SGHRS and CDR2 YFSETQ come from the germline V gene. This CDR3 has 15 amino acids. V lost 3 bases and J lost 2; bases outside the gene matches: 6. CDR3: CASSSQREVPYEQYF. In DNA form, the CDR3 reads TGCGCCAGCAGCTCCCAGCGGGAGGTGCCCTACGAGCAGTACTTC.

V gene TRBV3-1 (or the pseudogene TRBV3-2) combines with J gene TRBJ2-4; D is uncertain. The germline V gene encodes CDR1 LGHDT and CDR2 YNNKEL (reference sequence). The CDR3 covers 15 residues. The V end was cut by 3 bases, the J end by 7 bases, with 16 bases between. The chain's CDR3 is CASSQESVLNNIQYF. CDR3 sequence (DNA): TGTGCCAGCAGCCAGGAGTCGGTTCTTAATAACATTCAGTACTTC.

This clone was picked up one time. This rearrangement joins TRBV12-3 or TRBV12-4 to TRBJ1-2; D is unresolved. V dropped 10 bases and J dropped 9 bases, with 18 bases sitting between them. The CDR3 has 12 amino acids. This CDR3 reads CATREGLLSYTF. CDR3 in DNA: TGTGCCACCCGGGAAGGACTATTAAGCTACACCTTC.

The chain combines TRBV7-9 with TRBJ1-1, with a weak D call TRBD1 (6 bases). The ends were cut back, 4 bases at V and 5 bases at J, with 17 bases in the middle. The CDR3 spans 15 residues. Germline-derived CDR1 and CDR2 are SEHNR and FQNEAQ (reference sequence). The CDR3 region is CASSSRTDEGTEAFF. The DNA for the CDR3 is TGTGCCAGCAGCTCCAGGACAGATGAAGGGACTGAAGCTTTCTTT.

V is TRBV11-2 and J is TRBJ2-2; 7 bases agree with TRBD1. J lost 4 bases, V lost 4 bases, and 9 bases had no gene match. There are 16 residues in the CDR3. Germline loops: CDR1 SGHAT, CDR2 FQNNGV. The CDR3 spells CASSYPEQGITGELFF. The CDR3 DNA is TGTGCCAGCAGCTATCCGGAACAGGGGATCACCGGGGAGCTGTTTTTT.

The CDR3 DNA follows: TGTGCCAGCAGTTACACCGAGCGGGGGGGCGAGCAGTACTTC. This translates into CASSYTERGGEQYF. The chain carries TRBV6-2 or TRBV6-3 and TRBJ2-7, with 10 bases lining up with TRBD2. Trimming took 2 bases from V and 6 from J; bases not matched to a gene: 4. This CDR3 spans 14 amino acids. Germline V gene lookup returns CDR1 MNHEY and CDR2 SVGEGT.

This rearrangement joins TRBV2 to TRBJ2-7; TRBD2 matches at 8 bases. V trimming: 8 bases; J trimming: 2 bases; junction bases outside the gene matches: 5. CDR3 length: 13 amino acids. CDR1 and CDR2 (germline): SNHLY, FYNNEI. The CDR3 coding sequence is TGTGCCAGCGTTAGCGGGGCAACCTACGAGCAGTACTTC. As protein: CASVSGATYEQYF.